A selection of T cell receptor beta chains follows, all from one sample in a study of blood T cell repertoires in COVID-19. Using immunoSEQ multiplex PCR, the repertoire was profiled, and TCRdb retains in-frame clones only, with some absent. Of around 200,000 clones in the sample, around 85% were seen once. Sequencing was done on a sample of PBMCs or T cells enriched from blood (not recorded which). Receptors originate from a woman younger than 45 who had recovered from COVID-19. Both conserved end residues are part of each CDR3. A D gene is named only where the DNA matches it firmly. Only part of the rows carry a size: once, few, many, or a class if the clone is expanded.

TRBJ2-2	.	TRBV28	TRBD1	TGTGCCAGTCTTCCGGGACAGGGGTACACCGGGGAGCTGTTTTTT	CASLPGQGYTGELFF
TRBJ1-4	.	TRBV7-8	.	TGTGCCAGCAGCCCGTCAACCTATGGGGAGGAAAAACTGTTTTTT	CASSPSTYGEEKLFF
TRBJ2-3	.	TRBV9	.	TGTGCCAGCAGCGTCACCACACGCACAGATACGCAGTATTTT	CASSVTTRTDTQYF
TRBJ2-1	.	TRBV5-1	.	TGCGCCAGCAGCCCGGGGGTGGCGGGCTCCTACAATGAGCAGTTCTTC	CASSPGVAGSYNEQFF
TRBJ1-5	few	TRBV18	TRBD1	TGTGCCAGCTCAGGACAGGGGGCAGACCAGCCCCAGCATTTT	CASSGQGADQPQHF
TRBJ1-5	.	TRBV7-3	TRBD1	TGTGCCAGCAGCTCTGTAGAGGGACAGCTGTATCAGCCCCAGCATTTT	CASSSVEGQLYQPQHF
TRBJ2-2	.	TRBV29-1	TRBD1	TGCAGCGTTGCATCCAGGGGGACCGGGGAGCTGTTTTTT	CSVASRGTGELFF
TRBJ1-5	once	TRBV28	.	TGTGCCAGCAGTTTACGGGAGTGGGGAAATCAGCCCCAGCATTTT	CASSLREWGNQPQHF
TRBJ2-1	.	TRBV4-1	.	TGCGCCAGCAGCTACGGTGACGGGGGAGCTTACAATGAGCAGTTCTTC	CASSYGDGGAYNEQFF
TRBJ1-5	.	TRBV2	.	TGTGCCAGCAGTGATGGGTCAGGGCAGGATCAGCCCCAGCATTTT	CASSDGSGQDQPQHF
TRBJ2-2	.	TRBV29-1	TRBD2	TGCAGCGTTGGGACTAGCGGGAGGGCGGGCCACACCGGGGAGCTGTTTTTT	CSVGTSGRAGHTGELFF
TRBJ1-5	.	TRBV19	TRBD1	TGTGCCAGTAGCATGGGACAGAGCAATCAGCCCCAGCATTTT	CASSMGQSNQPQHF
TRBJ2-5	.	TRBV27	.	TGTGCCAGCAGTACTCAGCGTGGGTACCAAGAGACCCAGTACTTC	CASSTQRGYQETQYF
TRBJ1-3	.	TRBV5-1	TRBD1	TGCGCCAGCAGCTCCGGACAGGCGGCGCAACTCTCTGGAAACACCATATATTTT	CASSSGQAAQLSGNTIYF
TRBJ2-5	.	TRBV7-9	.	TGTGCCAGCAGCAGAGGACAGAAAGAGACCCAGTACTTC	CASSRGQKETQYF
TRBJ1-5	.	TRBV27	TRBD1	TGTGCCAGCAGTTCCGGACAGGGTGCTCAGCCCCAGCATTTT	CASSSGQGAQPQHF
TRBJ2-5	.	TRBV2	.	TGTGCCAGCAGGCGGGCAGGCTCCCAAGAGACCCAGTACTTC	CASRRAGSQETQYF
TRBJ1-6	few	TRBV5-5	TRBD1	TGTGCCAGCAGGACCGGGACAGGGAATTCACCCCTCCACTTT	CASRTGTGNSPLHF
TRBJ2-1	.	TRBV24-1	TRBD1	TGTGCCACCAGTGACCCCACCGGGACAGGGGGCGATGAGCAGTTCTTC	CATSDPTGTGGDEQFF
TRBJ2-7	.	TRBV3-1/TRBV3-2	TRBD2	TGTGCCAGCAGCCAAGATCCGCCTCGGGAGGGATACGAGCAGTACTTC	CASSQDPPREGYEQYF
TRBJ2-7	few	TRBV7-3	.	TGTGCCAGCAGCCCTCAACCCGGGTCCTCCTACGAGCAGTACTTC	CASSPQPGSSYEQYF
TRBJ1-4	.	TRBV11-1	TRBD1	TGTGCCAGCAGCCCTTTGGCGGGACAGCCTAATGAAAAACTGTTTTTT	CASSPLAGQPNEKLFF
TRBJ2-1	.	TRBV28	.	TGTGCCAGCAGTTTTCCAGCCTCTCTGAGCGATGAGCAGTTCTTC	CASSFPASLSDEQFF
TRBJ2-1	once	TRBV6-4	TRBD2	TGTGCCAGCAGTTCCTCGAGCGGGAACTACAATGAGCAGTTCTTC	CASSSSSGNYNEQFF
TRBJ1-4	.	TRBV19	TRBD1	TGTGCCAGTAGTACGACAGGGGTTAATGAAAAACTGTTTTTT	CASSTTGVNEKLFF
TRBJ1-1	few	TRBV5-1	TRBD1	TGCGCCAGCAGCTTGTCGATCCGACAGGGCTATCTGAACACTGAAGCTTTCTTT	CASSLSIRQGYLNTEAFF
TRBJ1-4	.	TRBV6-5	TRBD1	TGTGCCAGCAGAGACAGGGCTGGTCAACTGTTTTTT	CASRDRAGQLFF
TRBJ1-2	.	TRBV30	.	TGTGCCTGGAATCCCTTCACCTTC	CAWNPFTF
TRBJ1-3	few	TRBV6-5	TRBD1	TGTGCCAGCAGCTACGGGACAGGGCGTGGAGGAAACACCATATATTTT	CASSYGTGRGGNTIYF
TRBJ2-5	.	TRBV10-1	TRBD1	TGCGCCAGCAGTGAACCGACAGGGGGCCGTAGGGAGACCCAGTACTTC	CASSEPTGGRRETQYF
TRBJ2-3	.	TRBV2	TRBD1	TGTGCCAGCAGGAGGGGGACAGCTAGCACAGATACGCAGTATTTT	CASRRGTASTDTQYF
TRBJ1-5	few	TRBV27	TRBD1	TGTGCCAGCAGTTTATCCTGGACAGGAAATCAGCCCCAGCATTTT	CASSLSWTGNQPQHF
TRBJ2-7	.	TRBV6-6	TRBD2	TGTGCCAGCAGTAGAGTAGCGGGAGGGGTATCCTACGAGCAGTACTTC	CASSRVAGGVSYEQYF
TRBJ2-1	few	TRBV6-4	TRBD1	TGTGCCAGCAGTGACGTCCGGACAGGGGAAAGCAATGAGCAGTTCTTC	CASSDVRTGESNEQFF
TRBJ1-1	.	TRBV9	.	TGTGCCAGCAGCGTATATGGCCTTCCGAACACTGAAGCTTTCTTT	CASSVYGLPNTEAFF
TRBJ1-4	.	TRBV3-1/TRBV3-2	TRBD1	TGTGCCAGCAGCCAAACAGGGGCCGTTGGGGAAAAACTGTTTTTT	CASSQTGAVGEKLFF
TRBJ1-5	.	TRBV15	TRBD1	TGTGCCACCAGCAGATTGAGGGGGCAAGCTCAGCCCCAGCATTTT	CATSRLRGQAQPQHF
TRBJ1-2	few	TRBV6-5	.	TGTGCCAGCAGTTACGGTTTACGGACAGACTATGGCTACACCTTC	CASSYGLRTDYGYTF
TRBJ1-2	.	TRBV6-6	TRBD1	TGTGCCAGCAGTTGGACAGGGAACTATGGCTACACCTTC	CASSWTGNYGYTF